The 29 T cell receptor beta chains below come from one sample, sequenced in a study of T cells in Graves' hyperthyroidism and ophthalmopathy. RNA transcripts gave rise to amplified TCR beta CDR3 regions. The TCR CDR3 first-round RT-PCR relied on the HTBI primer set. A single record per CDR3 protein comes from TCRdb applying MiXCR to the multiplex PCR reads. The sample yields 600,000 to 800,000 distinct CDR3 sequences, about a third seen once. Material for sequencing was blood. The source of these receptors is a woman in her thirties or forties with Graves' hyperthyroidism.

At least ten counts were recorded for this clonotype. This chain joins TRBV7-9 and TRBJ2-7; D is unclear. Germline CDR1 and CDR2: SEHNR and FQNEAQ (reference sequence). The CDR3 extends over 14 amino acids. Trimming took off 1 base at V and 4 bases at J, with 11 bases between the two ends. CDR3 amino acids: CASSLEAGLYEQYF. The DNA for the CDR3 is TGTGCCAGCAGCTTAGAGGCAGGATTATACGAGCAGTACTTC.

In the case of this clonotype: As the CDR3 is not closed by the conserved phenylalanine or tryptophan, this likely results from a read error. The DNA is left out, because the CDR3 cannot be placed on it with certainty; the CDR3 is given as TCRdb lists it. V and J are TRBV10-3 and TRBJ2-6; the listed D gene, TRBD1, was not tested against the DNA. Germline values: CDR1 ENHRY, CDR2 SYGVKD. From its first to its last residue, the CDR3 has 15 amino acids. The CDR3: CAINPGVSGANVLVL.

This clonotype was seen at least ten times. The V call is TRBV5-1, the J call TRBJ1-3; 9 bases match TRBD1. Germline values: CDR1 SGHRS, CDR2 YFSETQ. This CDR3 is 16 amino acids long. Trimming cost V 4 bases and J 0 bases; bases outside gene matches: 5. CDR3 residues: CASSEDRGTSGNTIYF. DNA for the CDR3: TGCGCCAGCAGCGAGGACAGGGGAACCTCTGGAAACACCATATATTTT.

The chain is built from TRBV24-1 and TRBJ2-6; 7 bases line up with TRBD1. Germline V gene data show CDR1 as KGHDR and CDR2 as SFDVKD. This CDR3 has 16 amino acids. Trimming removed 10 bases from V and 0 bases from J; junction bases left unmatched: 8. CDR3 in DNA: TGTGCCACTTCCGGGACAGCCTCCTCTGGGGCCAACGTCCTGACTTTC. It encodes CATSGTASSGANVLTF.

This chain's CDR3 is CASRPDRKETQYF. For the CDR3, the DNA is TGCGCCAGCCGCCCGGACAGAAAAGAGACCCAGTACTTC. This chain connects TRBV5-1 to TRBJ2-5; a possible D gene is TRBD1 (6 bases). Trimming cost V 7 bases and J 3 bases, with 13 bases left between them. CDR3 length equals 13 residues. CDR1 and CDR2 (germline): SGHRS, YFSETQ. Combining the CDR3 with reference TRBV5-1 and TRBJ2-5 gives the whole variable domain KAGVTQTPRYLIKTRGQQVTLSCSPISGHRSVSWYQQTPGQGLQFLFEYFSETQRNKGNFPGRFSGRQFSNSRSEMNVSTLELGDSALYLCASRPDRKETQYFGPGTRLLVL.

As to this clonotype: A clone one base away is much larger, so this may be a read error. CDR3 in amino acids: CTSSLTGTGGQETQYF. In DNA, the CDR3 is TGTACCAGCAGCTTGACCGGGACAGGGGGCCAAGAGACCCAGTACTTC. The chain recombines TRBV19 with TRBJ2-5; 11 positions agree with TRBD1. This CDR3 contains 16 residues. The germline gives CDR1 LNHDA, CDR2 SQIVND (reference sequence).

In its sample, this clonotype was seen many times. The chain employs TRBV7-2 and TRBJ1-2; D uncertain. The CDR3 length is 14 residues. From germline, CDR1 is SGHTA and CDR2 FQGNSA. Trimming took off 5 bases at V and 4 bases at J, with 14 bases between the two ends. The CDR3 loop is CASSVMEVFYGYTF. The CDR3 nucleotides are TGTGCCAGCAGCGTCATGGAAGTTTTCTATGGCTACACCTTC.

The chain has TRBV6-6 and TRBJ2-7; D is perhaps TRBD1 or TRBD2 (5 bases each). V was shortened by 0 bases and J by 1 base, with 10 bases between the two germline ends. The germline gives CDR1 MNHNY, CDR2 SVGAGI (reference sequence). This CDR3 is built from 15 residues. This chain's CDR3 is CASSYSGPESYEQYF. The CDR3 nucleotides read TGTGCCAGCAGTTACTCGGGACCGGAGTCCTACGAGCAGTACTTC.

This clonotype was recorded many times. The chain recombines TRBV20-1 with TRBJ2-7, with D maybe TRBD2 (6 bases). The CDR3 sequence is 13 residues long. V shed 5 bases and J shed 4 bases, with 15 bases lying between them. The V gene's germline CDR1 is DFQATT and CDR2 SNEGSKA (reference sequence). CDR3 residues: CSASRTGVYEQYF. CDR3 bases: TGCAGTGCTTCAAGGACGGGGGTGTACGAGCAGTACTTC.

The sample holds many counts of this clonotype. J is TRBJ1-6 and V is TRBV6-2 or TRBV6-3; D gene uncertain. This CDR3 contains 13 residues. The ends were cut back, 2 bases at V and 8 bases at J, with 7 bases in the middle. CDR1 is MNHEY and CDR2 is SVGEGT in the germline V gene. CDR3 DNA: TGTGCCAGCAGTTACGAATTCGATTCACCCCTCCACTTT. This gives the protein CASSYEFDSPLHF.

The chain carries TRBV7-4 and TRBJ2-2, with a tentative D call TRBD1 (5 bases). The CDR3 has 15 residues. The germline V and J ends were trimmed by 5 bases and 4 bases, with 14 bases remaining between them. Germline CDR1 is SGHVT and CDR2 is SQSDAQ. CDR3 nucleotide sequence: TGTGCCAGCAGCCCCAGGACAAGACCCACCGGGGAGCTGTTTTTT. Its translation: CASSPRTRPTGELFF.

The table lists this clonotype with a few counts. The V call is TRBV6-5, the J call TRBJ1-6; D is ambiguous. Deletions cut 5 bases from V and 7 bases from J, with 9 bases between. The CDR3 length is 13 residues. Germline CDR1 is MNHEY and CDR2 is SVGAGI. CDR3 protein: CASSGVQNSPLHF. CDR3 sequence (DNA): TGTGCCAGCAGTGGGGTACAGAATTCACCCCTCCACTTT.

This clonotype was observed a handful of times. The chain recombines TRBV29-1 with TRBJ2-5, with unresolved D. Germline CDR1 reads SQVTM; CDR2 reads ANQGSEA. This CDR3 comprises 14 residues. The ends were cut back, 0 bases at V and 4 bases at J, with 12 bases in the middle. In nucleotides, the CDR3 is TGCAGCGTTGAAGATTGGTCCCCCGCAGAGACCCAGTACTTC. Protein sequence: CSVEDWSPAETQYF.

The chain employs TRBV7-2 and TRBJ1-2; a weak D match, TRBD1 (5 bases). Germline V lookup: CDR1 SGHTA, CDR2 FQGNSA. This CDR3 is 15 amino acids long. V lost 5 bases and J 3 bases, leaving 16 bases between the germline ends. CDR3 residues: CASSTGDPRDYGYTF. The CDR3 coding sequence is TGTGCCAGCAGCACCGGGGACCCCCGAGACTATGGCTACACCTTC.

This clonotype was recorded many times. The chain links TRBV29-1 to TRBJ2-5, with 7 bases fitting TRBD1. CDR3 length equals 13 residues. Germline V gene sequence: CDR1 SQVTM, CDR2 ANQGSEA. Trimming at V came to 5 bases and at J to 8 bases, leaving 11 bases not matched to a gene. CDR3 amino acids: CSVSRPDRETQYF. DNA for the CDR3: TGCAGCGTTTCCCGCCCCGACAGGGAAACCCAGTACTTC.

This clonotype was seen repeatedly, ten times or more. The genes are TRBV24-1 and TRBJ1-2, with 8 bases matching TRBD1. The trim removed 3 bases at V and 6 bases at J, leaving 2 bases unmatched. The CDR3 has 13 residues. The V gene's germline CDR1 is KGHDR and CDR2 SFDVKD. The CDR3 DNA reads TGTGCCACCAGTGATGCGGACAGGGATGGCTACACCTTC. This gives the protein CATSDADRDGYTF.

The chain combines TRBV5-5 with TRBJ2-5; no definite D call. The CDR3 covers 13 residues. The V gene lost 2 bases and the J gene lost 3 bases, with 8 bases spanning the gap. Looked up from germline, CDR1 is SGHKS and CDR2 is YYEKEE (reference sequence). CDR3 in amino acids: CASSLFDKETQYF. In DNA, the CDR3 is TGTGCCAGCAGCTTATTTGATAAAGAGACCCAGTACTTC.

In nucleotides, the CDR3 is TGTGCCAGCAGTTACTCCTACCAGGCCGTCAATCCCTACGAGCAGTACTTC. As protein: CASSYSYQAVNPYEQYF. The J gene is TRBJ2-7, the V gene TRBV6-5; D remains unclear. Trimming cost V 0 bases and J 2 bases, with 17 bases left between them. CDR1 and CDR2 from the germline V gene are MNHEY and SVGAGI. The CDR3 is 17 amino acids.

This chain connects TRBV5-6 to TRBJ2-2; TRBD1 matches at 8 bases. V trimming: 7 bases; J trimming: 2 bases; junction bases outside the gene matches: 13. CDR1 is SGHDT and CDR2 is YYEEEE in the germline V gene. This CDR3 spans 17 amino acids. In nucleotides, the CDR3 is TGTGCCAGCGCTACAATCCGGGACAGGACAAACACCGGGGAGCTGTTTTTT. Protein product: CASATIRDRTNTGELFF.

About this clonotype itself: A much larger clone lies one base from this, so it may be a read error. The chain is built from TRBV5-6 and TRBJ1-1; unclear D gene. Trimming left V 4 bases short and J 11 bases short, with 18 bases between. Germline V gene data show CDR1 as SGHDT and CDR2 as YYEEEE. There are 13 residues in the CDR3. CDR3 nucleotides: TGTGCCAGCAGCCGCCAACTAGGAGTGGGGGCTTTCTTT. As protein: CASSRQLGVGAFF.

There are a few counts of this clonotype. The DNA for the CDR3 is TGTGCCAGCAGTGACGGGGGTATAGGGGAGCTGTTTTTT. This codes for CASSDGGIGELFF. The chain employs TRBV12-3 or TRBV12-4 and TRBJ2-2, with a weak D call TRBD2 (6 bases). V lost 5 bases and J lost 8, with 12 bases in between. The CDR3 sequence is 13 residues long.

This clonotype was seen at least ten times. The J gene is TRBJ2-2, the V gene TRBV10-3, with D perhaps being TRBD1 or TRBD2 (6 bases each). The V gene's germline CDR1 is ENHRY and CDR2 SYGVKD. V dropped 10 bases and J dropped 1 base, with 13 bases sitting between them. The CDR3 is made up of 14 amino acids. The CDR3 is CATRGQGNTGELFF. The CDR3 DNA is TGTGCCACCCGGGGGCAGGGGAACACCGGGGAGCTGTTTTTT.

The rearrangement uses TRBV9 and TRBJ2-5; D unresolved. Deletions cut 4 bases from V and 4 bases from J, with 11 bases between. CDR1 is SGDLS and CDR2 is YYNGEE in the germline V gene. The CDR3 consists of 13 residues. This CDR3 reads CASSSSDGETQYF. Here the CDR3 DNA reads TGTGCCAGCAGCAGCAGTGACGGAGAGACCCAGTACTTC. The entire variable domain, with the rest obtained from reference TRBV9 and TRBJ2-5, is as follows: DSGVTQTPKHLITATGQRVTLRCSPRSGDLSVYWYQQSLDQGLQFLIQYYNGEERAKGNILERFSAQQFPDLHSELNLSSLELGDSALYFCASSSSDGETQYFGPGTRLLVL.

The chain is built from TRBV12-3 or TRBV12-4 and TRBJ1-2; 7 nucleotides align to TRBD1. The length of the CDR3 is 15 residues. Germline trimming cut 8 bases from V and 0 bases from J; bases unmatched to any gene: 9. The CDR3 region has the DNA TGTGCCAGCTCACCCGCCAGGGGGTCTAACTATGGCTACACCTTC. Translation: CASSPARGSNYGYTF.

This rearrangement joins TRBV5-1 to TRBJ2-2; 10 nucleotides agree with TRBD1. Germline CDR1 is SGHRS and CDR2 is YFSETQ. V was clipped by 3 bases and J by 4 bases; unmatched bases: 6. The CDR3 spans 16 residues. CDR3 amino acids: CASSSTRDRGTGELFF. DNA for the CDR3: TGCGCCAGCAGCTCCACCCGGGACAGGGGCACCGGGGAGCTGTTTTTT.

This clonotype was seen repeatedly, ten times or more. Here the CDR3 reads CAISALAANTGELFF. The CDR3 region has the DNA TGTGCCATCAGTGCGTTGGCGGCGAACACCGGGGAGCTGTTTTTT. The chain has TRBV10-3 and TRBJ2-2, with unresolved D. The CDR3 covers 15 residues. Looked up from germline, CDR1 is ENHRY and CDR2 is SYGVKD. The V end lost 4 bases, the J end lost 0 bases, and 9 bases lay between the germline ends.

The V gene is TRBV6-5, the J gene TRBJ2-2; D unclear. Deletions cut 5 bases from V and 10 bases from J, with 11 bases between. CDR1 is MNHEY, CDR2 SVGAGI, per germline. The CDR3 length is 12 residues. The CDR3 is CASSPQVVELFF. The DNA of the CDR3 is TGTGCCAGCAGTCCTCAGGTCGTGGAGCTGTTTTTT.

This clonotype has at least ten counts. The chain recombines TRBV20-1 with TRBJ1-2, with unresolved D. Germline CDR1 and CDR2: DFQATT and SNEGSKA (reference sequence). Deletions cut 3 bases from V and 1 base from J, with 6 bases between. CDR3 size: 12 residues. The CDR3 nucleotides are TGCAGTGCTAGCGCGGGTAACTATGGCTACACCTTC. Amino acids: CSASAGNYGYTF.

This clonotype was counted between two and nine times. The gene calls are TRBV6-5 and TRBJ2-5; D ambiguous. V lost 0 bases to trimming and J lost 4 bases, with 9 bases between them. CDR3 size: 14 residues. CDR1 and CDR2 (germline): MNHEY, SVGAGI. The CDR3 nucleotides are TGTGCCAGCAGTTACTCGTACCCCGGAGAGACCCAGTACTTC. This translates into CASSYSYPGETQYF.